The text below deals with one T cell receptor beta chain. Using immunoSEQ multiplex PCR, the repertoire was profiled, and TCRdb retains in-frame clones only, with some absent. The sample lists about 94,000 clones, about 85% occurring once. The CDR3 sequence is 11 residues long. Germline V gene data show CDR1 as WSHSY and CDR2 as SAAADI. Trimming left V 4 bases short and J 8 bases short, with 9 bases between. The data were taken from a study of T cell responses to AZD1222 COVID-19 vaccine. The genes are TRBV10-2 and TRBJ2-7; TRBD2 is a possible D gene (5 bases). This material consisted of peripheral blood, taken 28 days after the second AZD1222 dose. The clonotype originates from an adult who received the AZD1222 COVID-19 vaccine. CDR3 sequence reads: CASSVASQQYF. The CDR3 region has the DNA TGCGCCAGCAGTGTGGCTAGCCAGCAGTACTTC.